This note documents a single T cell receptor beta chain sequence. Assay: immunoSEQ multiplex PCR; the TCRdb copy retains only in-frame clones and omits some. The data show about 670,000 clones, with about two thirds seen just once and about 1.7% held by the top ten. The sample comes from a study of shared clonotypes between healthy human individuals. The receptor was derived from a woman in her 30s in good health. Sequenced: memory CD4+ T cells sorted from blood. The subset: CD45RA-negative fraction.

The CDR3 bases are TGTGCCAGCAGCTCACCCGGGACCCGTGAAGCTTTCTTT. Protein: CASSSPGTREAFF. The rearrangement joins TRBV7-9 to TRBJ1-1, with D possibly matching TRBD1 (5 bases). The CDR3 runs to 13 residues. CDR1 is SEHNR, CDR2 FQNEAQ, per germline (reference sequence). V lost 4 bases to trimming and J lost 7 bases, with 13 bases between them. Using reference TRBV7-9 and TRBJ1-1 for the parts outside the CDR3, the full variable domain is DTGVSQNPRHKITKRGQNVTFRCDPISEHNRLYWYRQTLGQGPEFLTYFQNEAQLEKSRLLSDRFSAERPKGSFSTLEIQRTEQGDSAMYLCASSSPGTREAFFGQGTRLTVV.